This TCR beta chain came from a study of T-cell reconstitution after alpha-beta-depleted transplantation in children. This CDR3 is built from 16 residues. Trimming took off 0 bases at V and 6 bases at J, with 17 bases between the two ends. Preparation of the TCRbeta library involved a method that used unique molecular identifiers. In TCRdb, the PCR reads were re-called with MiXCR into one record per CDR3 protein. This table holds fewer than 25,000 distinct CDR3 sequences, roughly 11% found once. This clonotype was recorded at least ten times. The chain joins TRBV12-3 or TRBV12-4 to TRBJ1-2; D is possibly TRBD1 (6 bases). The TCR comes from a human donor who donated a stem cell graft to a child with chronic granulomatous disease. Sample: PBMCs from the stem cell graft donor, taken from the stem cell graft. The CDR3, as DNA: TGTGCCAGCAGTTTAGCCGGGACATATCGATCCGATGGCTACACCTTC. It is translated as CASSLAGTYRSDGYTF.